This TCR beta chain was sequenced for a study of T cells in Graves' hyperthyroidism and ophthalmopathy. Study conclusions and caveats: With a median lead of around 6.7 months before onset, the model predicted ophthalmopathy. Among clonotypes expanded in thyroid above 0.001, most were also found in blood.

This clonotype was recorded at least ten times. Its antigen remains unknown. No ophthalmopathy progression within 18 months constituted stable Graves' hyperthyroidism. Clinicians diagnosed patients from clinical symptoms, serum thyroxine and TRAb, thyroid ultrasound and orbital computed tomography. This CDR3 is built from 17 residues. V shed 6 bases and J shed 0 bases, with 15 bases lying between them. The V gene's germline CDR1 is MNHEY and CDR2 SMNVEV (reference sequence). RNA transcripts provided the source from which TCR beta CDR3 regions were amplified. HTBI primers were employed in a first-round RT-PCR of the TCR CDR3. TCRdb re-analysed the multiplex PCR reads in MiXCR, keeping a single row per CDR3 protein. The data contain fewer than 200,000 distinct CDR3 sequences, about 17% of them singletons.

The specimen was blood. This receptor was identified in a woman between 45 and 60 years old with Graves' hyperthyroidism. The V gene is TRBV27, the J gene TRBJ2-6; D call uncertain. The CDR3, as DNA: TGTGCCAGCAGCCCGGGTCCTGGGGACTCTGGGGCCAACGTCCTGACTTTC. This gives the protein CASSPGPGDSGANVLTF.